Listed here are 4 T cell receptor beta chains from one sample, sequenced in a study of blood T cells in healthy people across ages. Through a sample-barcoded 5' primer and a J-beta primer mix, a second PCR was run for roughly 7 to 12 cycles. Via MiXCR, TCRdb re-called the 5' RACE reads, giving one row per CDR3 protein. Of 730,000 or so distinct CDR3 sequences listed, roughly two fifths are singletons. The source material was blood. The receptors come from a woman aged 60-75 years in good health.

The chain carries TRBV4-3 and TRBJ1-1; weak D call: TRBD1 (5 bases). Germline loops: CDR1 LGHNA, CDR2 YSLEER. V lost 0 bases and J 10 bases, leaving 15 bases between the germline ends. The CDR3 totals 14 residues. CDR3: CASSQDQGTGRAFF. As DNA, the CDR3 is TGCGCCAGCAGCCAAGATCAGGGTACCGGACGAGCTTTCTTT.

The chain carries TRBV4-3 and TRBJ2-6, with D perhaps TRBD2 (5 bases). Germline V gene data show CDR1 as LGHNA and CDR2 as YSLEER. This CDR3 has 16 amino acids. Trimming stripped 8 bases from V and 3 bases from J, with 17 bases between. CDR3 in amino acids: CASGNPRGLGANVLTF. CDR3 nucleotides: TGCGCCAGCGGCAACCCGAGAGGGCTTGGGGCCAACGTCCTGACTTTC.

This clonotype was observed many times. This chain uses TRBV29-1 with TRBJ2-1, with 9 nucleotides matching TRBD2. Germline loops: CDR1 SQVTM, CDR2 ANQGSEA. V lost 4 bases and J lost 6; bases outside the gene matches: 13. CDR3 length: 16 residues. The CDR3 DNA sequence: TGCAGCGTTGGGGGGGGGTTAGCGGGAGCCTTCAATGAGCAGTTCTTC. Protein sequence: CSVGGGLAGAFNEQFF.

In this sample, this clonotype turned up once. V usage is TRBV11-2 and J usage is TRBJ2-5; D is possibly TRBD2 (6 bases). Germline CDR1 and CDR2: SGHAT and FQNNGV. This CDR3 is 18 amino acids long. Deletions cut 4 bases from V and 4 bases from J, with 25 bases between. The CDR3 DNA reads as TGTGCCAGCAGCTCGCGGATGGGGCAGGTCGGGGGACGAGAGACCCAGTACTTC. Protein sequence: CASSSRMGQVGGRETQYF.